These T cell receptor beta chains were read from a single sample in a study of CD8+ T cells in alopecia areata. Data came from immunoSEQ multiplex PCR; TCRdb stores just in-frame clones and leaves some out. Among about 13,000 clones listed, approximately 58% were seen once. The sample taken for sequencing was CD4+ Tregs sorted from blood. The receptors stem from a human donor with alopecia areata. Both conserved end residues are part of each CDR3. D genes are given only for firm matches. Not every row has a clone size; where given, it reads once, few, many or a size class.

cdr3_nt: TGTGCCAGCAGTACCCCAGGGTTAACGGCGTTCTTC
cdr3_aa: CASSTPGLTAFF
j_call: TRBJ2-1
d_call: NA
clone_size: few
v_call: TRBV28

cdr3_nt: TGCGCCAGCAGCGTTTCGGGAGAGACCCAGTACTTC
cdr3_aa: CASSVSGETQYF
j_call: TRBJ2-5
d_call: NA
clone_size: NA
v_call: TRBV5-1

cdr3_nt: TGTGCCAGTAGTTTCCCCAATCAGCCCCAGCATTTT
cdr3_aa: CASSFPNQPQHF
j_call: TRBJ1-5
d_call: NA
clone_size: NA
v_call: TRBV19

cdr3_nt: TGTGCCAGCATGCCGTGGGCAGGGTCCACGGGCGCCTACAATGAGCAGTTCTTC
cdr3_aa: CASMPWAGSTGAYNEQFF
j_call: TRBJ2-1
d_call: NA
clone_size: few
v_call: TRBV27

cdr3_nt: TGTGCCAGCAGCCCTGGACAGATCCAAGAGACCCAGTACTTC
cdr3_aa: CASSPGQIQETQYF
j_call: TRBJ2-5
d_call: NA
clone_size: NA
v_call: TRBV27

cdr3_nt: TGTGCCAGCAGCCCGGGCATCGGGACAGCCTACGAGCAGTACTTC
cdr3_aa: CASSPGIGTAYEQYF
j_call: TRBJ2-7
d_call: TRBD1
clone_size: NA
v_call: TRBV5-6

cdr3_nt: TGCGCCACCCAGGGGTCAAGTTCCTACAATGAGCAGTTCTTC
cdr3_aa: CATQGSSSYNEQFF
j_call: TRBJ2-1
d_call: NA
clone_size: NA
v_call: TRBV23-1

cdr3_nt: TGTGCCACCAGCAGATCGCCCGATGGACTAGTCCACGAGCAGTACTTC
cdr3_aa: CATSRSPDGLVHEQYF
j_call: TRBJ2-7
d_call: TRBD2
clone_size: NA
v_call: TRBV15

cdr3_nt: TGTGCCAGCAGCTTGAGAGGACTAGCCGAGATAAGCGGGGAGCTGTTTTTT
cdr3_aa: CASSLRGLAEISGELFF
j_call: TRBJ2-2
d_call: TRBD2
clone_size: NA
v_call: TRBV5-6

cdr3_nt: TGTGCCAGCAGTGAAGCGGGACAGGGGTACAATGAGCAGTTCTTC
cdr3_aa: CASSEAGQGYNEQFF
j_call: TRBJ2-1
d_call: TRBD1
clone_size: NA
v_call: TRBV25-1

cdr3_nt: TGTGCCAGCGCCTCTCCAGCGGGAGGGAGTACAGATACGCAGTATTTT
cdr3_aa: CASASPAGGSTDTQYF
j_call: TRBJ2-3
d_call: TRBD2
clone_size: few
v_call: TRBV28

cdr3_nt: TGTGCCAGCAGCCTAAACGGAGCTTTCTTT
cdr3_aa: CASSLNGAFF
j_call: TRBJ1-1
d_call: NA
clone_size: NA
v_call: TRBV28

cdr3_nt: TGTGCCAGCAGCTTGGTCTTGACGGTGAACTATGGCTACACCTTC
cdr3_aa: CASSLVLTVNYGYTF
j_call: TRBJ1-2
d_call: NA
clone_size: NA
v_call: TRBV5-4

cdr3_nt: TGCAGCGTTGATGGTGGGAAGACCCTCGGCGAGCAGTACTTC
cdr3_aa: CSVDGGKTLGEQYF
j_call: TRBJ2-7
d_call: NA
clone_size: NA
v_call: TRBV29-1

cdr3_nt: TGTGCCAGCAGTTTCGCCGGACGGGGCTACGAGCAGTACTTC
cdr3_aa: CASSFAGRGYEQYF
j_call: TRBJ2-7
d_call: NA
clone_size: NA
v_call: TRBV6-5

cdr3_nt: TGCGCCAGCAGCTTAACAGGGGTCTATGGCTACACCTTC
cdr3_aa: CASSLTGVYGYTF
j_call: TRBJ1-2
d_call: TRBD1
clone_size: NA
v_call: TRBV5-1

cdr3_nt: TGCGCCAGCAGCACAGGACTAGCGGGAGTCGATGAGCAGTTCTTC
cdr3_aa: CASSTGLAGVDEQFF
j_call: TRBJ2-1
d_call: TRBD2
clone_size: few
v_call: TRBV5-1

cdr3_nt: TGTGCCAGCGGATTGGGGTTCGGGAGTCAGCCCCAGCATTTT
cdr3_aa: CASGLGFGSQPQHF
j_call: TRBJ1-5
d_call: NA
clone_size: few
v_call: TRBV28

cdr3_nt: TGCGCCAGCAGCTTGACAGGCTACAATGAGCAGTTCTTC
cdr3_aa: CASSLTGYNEQFF
j_call: TRBJ2-1
d_call: NA
clone_size: NA
v_call: TRBV5-1

cdr3_nt: TGCGCCAGCAGCCTCGGACAGGGGGCACCCAATGAGCAGTTCTTC
cdr3_aa: CASSLGQGAPNEQFF
j_call: TRBJ2-1
d_call: TRBD1
clone_size: NA
v_call: TRBV5-1

cdr3_nt: TGTGCCATCAGTGAGCCTGGGAAGGGGGCGCGGACCTACGAGCAGTACTTC
cdr3_aa: CAISEPGKGARTYEQYF
j_call: TRBJ2-7
d_call: TRBD1
clone_size: NA
v_call: TRBV10-3

cdr3_nt: TGTGCCAGCAGCTTTTCCTTCTTCGGAAACACCATATATTTT
cdr3_aa: CASSFSFFGNTIYF
j_call: TRBJ1-3
d_call: NA
clone_size: NA
v_call: TRBV7-2

cdr3_nt: TGCAGCGTTGAAACCAGGGGTGATTACACTGAAGCTTTCTTT
cdr3_aa: CSVETRGDYTEAFF
j_call: TRBJ1-1
d_call: NA
clone_size: NA
v_call: TRBV29-1

cdr3_nt: TGTGCCAGCAGGCAGACCTGGAACACTGAAGCTTTCTTT
cdr3_aa: CASRQTWNTEAFF
j_call: TRBJ1-1
d_call: NA
clone_size: medium-sized
v_call: TRBV28

cdr3_nt: TGTGCCAGCAGCCAAGGGGACAGGGTCACTGAAGCTTTCTTT
cdr3_aa: CASSQGDRVTEAFF
j_call: TRBJ1-1
d_call: TRBD1
clone_size: few
v_call: TRBV4-2

cdr3_nt: TGTGCCAGCAGCACCCGGGCAGGCTCTGGGGCCAACGTCCTGACTTTC
cdr3_aa: CASSTRAGSGANVLTF
j_call: TRBJ2-6
d_call: NA
clone_size: NA
v_call: TRBV9

cdr3_nt: TGCGCCAGCAGCTTGCAGGGGGAGCAGTACTTC
cdr3_aa: CASSLQGEQYF
j_call: TRBJ2-7
d_call: NA
clone_size: NA
v_call: TRBV5-1

cdr3_nt: TGCGCCAGCAGCTTTGTCGACACCGGGGAGCTGTTTTTT
cdr3_aa: CASSFVDTGELFF
j_call: TRBJ2-2
d_call: NA
clone_size: few
v_call: TRBV5-1

cdr3_nt: TGCAGCGTTGAAAAAGTAGAAACTACAGATACGCAGTATTTT
cdr3_aa: CSVEKVETTDTQYF
j_call: TRBJ2-3
d_call: NA
clone_size: NA
v_call: TRBV29-1

cdr3_nt: TGTGCCAGCAGCGAGGGGCCGAGCAATCAGCCCCAGCATTTT
cdr3_aa: CASSEGPSNQPQHF
j_call: TRBJ1-5
d_call: NA
clone_size: NA
v_call: TRBV9

cdr3_nt: TGTGCCAGCACCTATAGCGGGAGGGCCGTATACGAGCAGTACTTC
cdr3_aa: CASTYSGRAVYEQYF
j_call: TRBJ2-7
d_call: TRBD2
clone_size: NA
v_call: TRBV27

cdr3_nt: TGTGCCAGCAGCGTAGCGGCTAGCGGTAACACCGGGGAGCTGTTTTTT
cdr3_aa: CASSVAASGNTGELFF
j_call: TRBJ2-2
d_call: TRBD2
clone_size: few
v_call: TRBV9

cdr3_nt: TGTGCCAGCAGTGACTCGTGGGACAGGAACAATGAGCAGTTCTTC
cdr3_aa: CASSDSWDRNNEQFF
j_call: TRBJ2-1
d_call: TRBD1
clone_size: NA
v_call: TRBV6-4

cdr3_nt: TGCGCCAGCAGCTTGTCAGGGGGGAACACTGAAGCTTTCTTT
cdr3_aa: CASSLSGGNTEAFF
j_call: TRBJ1-1
d_call: TRBD1
clone_size: NA
v_call: TRBV5-1

cdr3_nt: TGTGCCAGCAGTGAAGTTCCCCTCCCTAGCGGGGGATACAATGAGCAGTTCTTC
cdr3_aa: CASSEVPLPSGGYNEQFF
j_call: TRBJ2-1
d_call: TRBD2
clone_size: medium-sized
v_call: TRBV6-1

cdr3_nt: TGTGCCAGCTCCCAATCGAAAGACAATGAGCAGTTCTTC
cdr3_aa: CASSQSKDNEQFF
j_call: TRBJ2-1
d_call: NA
clone_size: NA
v_call: TRBV18

cdr3_nt: TGTGCCAGCACCAGGACAGGGCCGAATGAAAAACTGTTTTTT
cdr3_aa: CASTRTGPNEKLFF
j_call: TRBJ1-4
d_call: TRBD1
clone_size: NA
v_call: TRBV6-1

cdr3_nt: TGCGCCAGCAGCCAAGACAAGGGGCGTGTGGCGACAGGGAAGTGGTATGGCTACACCTTC
cdr3_aa: CASSQDKGRVATGKWYGYTF
j_call: TRBJ1-2
d_call: TRBD1
clone_size: NA
v_call: TRBV4-1

cdr3_nt: TGTGCCAGCCGACAGGACCAAGAGACCCAGTACTTC
cdr3_aa: CASRQDQETQYF
j_call: TRBJ2-5
d_call: NA
clone_size: NA
v_call: TRBV2

cdr3_nt: TGTGCCAGCAGCCAAGGGACGAATGGCTACACCTTC
cdr3_aa: CASSQGTNGYTF
j_call: TRBJ1-2
d_call: NA
clone_size: NA
v_call: TRBV7-8

cdr3_nt: TGTGCCAGCAGCGCAACCCCTCGGGTTAGCGGCCGCACAGATACGCAGTATTTT
cdr3_aa: CASSATPRVSGRTDTQYF
j_call: TRBJ2-3
d_call: NA
clone_size: NA
v_call: TRBV27

cdr3_nt: TGTGCCAGCAGCGCCTCGGGGTTTGCCTACGAGCAGTACTTC
cdr3_aa: CASSASGFAYEQYF
j_call: TRBJ2-7
d_call: NA
clone_size: NA
v_call: TRBV9